The 8 T cell receptor beta chains presented below share a single source sample, sequenced in a study of shared clonotypes between healthy human individuals. The table came from immunoSEQ multiplex PCR; TCRdb's copy has only in-frame clones and leaves some out. The sample includes about 1.5 million clones, approximately 97% seen only once; the top ten take over 1%. The sequenced sample consisted of naive CD4+ T cells sorted from blood. Sample subset: CD45RA+ positively selected. The receptors were sampled from a man younger than 40 in good health.

The chain has TRBV18 and TRBJ2-5; 8 nucleotides line up with TRBD2. CDR1 KGHSH and CDR2 LQKENI come from the germline V gene. The length of the CDR3 is 18 residues. Unmatched junction bases numbered 9, after V lost 0 bases and J lost 0 bases. The CDR3 protein is CASSPPYTGGVHQETQYF. The CDR3 region has the DNA TGTGCCAGCTCACCACCGTACACGGGGGGGGTCCACCAAGAGACCCAGTACTTC. Filled out from reference TRBV18 and TRBJ2-5, the complete variable domain reads NAGVMQNPRHLVRRRGQEARLRCSPMKGHSHVYWYRQLPEEGLKFMVYLQKENIIDESGMPKERFSAEFPKEGPSILRIQQVVRGDSAAYFCASSPPYTGGVHQETQYFGPGTRLLVL.

In regard to this clone: The final CDR3 position lacks the conserved phenylalanine or tryptophan, pointing to a likely read error. Because the CDR3's place on the DNA is in doubt, the DNA is left out and the CDR3 is given as listed by TCRdb. V and J are TRBV5-6 and TRBJ1-1. Germline V CDR1 and CDR2: SGHDT, YYEEEE. From its first to its last residue, the CDR3 has 8 amino acids. CDR3 amino acids: CASSLSLP.

V gene TRBV18 combines with J gene TRBJ2-5; 7 bases are shared with TRBD1. V gave up 6 bases and J gave up 3 bases; unmatched junction bases: 10. The CDR3 loop spans 15 amino acids. Per germline, CDR1 KGHSH and CDR2 LQKENI. The CDR3 spells CASSRRLGTEETQYF. In nucleotides, the CDR3 is TGTGCCAGCTCGAGACGGTTGGGGACAGAAGAGACCCAGTACTTC.

The chain recombines TRBV30 with TRBJ2-1; D possibly corresponds to TRBD2 (7 bases). The CDR3 runs to 15 residues. Germline CDR1 and CDR2: GTSNPN and SVGIG (reference sequence). Trimming shortened V by 3 bases and J by 5 bases, and 17 bases separated the two germline ends. The CDR3 protein is CAWSPRLGGDNEQFF. Written as DNA, the CDR3 is TGTGCCTGGAGCCCCCGATTAGGGGGGGACAATGAGCAGTTCTTC. Complete variable domain (other parts from reference TRBV30 and TRBJ2-1): SQTIHQWPATLVQPVGSPLSLECTVEGTSNPNLYWYRQAAGRGLQLLFYSVGIGQISSEVPQNLSASRPQDRQFILSSKKLLLSDSGFYLCAWSPRLGGDNEQFFGPGTRLTVL.

The J gene is TRBJ2-1, the V gene TRBV7-8, with a tentative D call TRBD2 (6 bases). Deletions cut 5 bases from V and 0 bases from J, with 11 bases between. This CDR3 is built from 15 residues. Germline V gives CDR1 SGHVS, CDR2 FQNEAQ. Written as DNA, the CDR3 is TGTGCCAGCAGCCCCCGGGGGTACTCCTACAATGAGCAGTTCTTC. It specifies CASSPRGYSYNEQFF.

This chain connects TRBV7-5 to TRBJ2-4. TRBV7-5 is a pseudogene. The CDR3 length is 15 residues. CDR3: CVRSLPSWDKNIQYF. The CDR3 nucleotides are TGTGTCAGAAGCTTACCTTCTTGGGACAAAAACATTCAGTACTTC.

The rearrangement uses TRBV29-1 and TRBJ2-7; 7 positions agree with TRBD1. The length of the CDR3 is 13 residues. Germline V gives CDR1 SQVTM, CDR2 ANQGSEA. J was trimmed by 3 bases and V by 3 bases; bases with no gene match: 5. The CDR3 protein is CSVDRQGDYEQYF. CDR3 bases: TGCAGCGTTGATCGGCAGGGGGACTACGAGCAGTACTTC.

This sequence joins TRBV6-6 and TRBJ2-1, with 7 bases lining up with TRBD2. This CDR3 contains 15 residues. Germline V gene sequence: CDR1 MNHNY, CDR2 SVGAGI (reference sequence). With V trimmed by 3 bases and J by 1 base, 3 bases remained unmatched. CDR3 DNA sequence: TGTGCCAGCAGTTATAGCGGGCTTTCCTACAATGAGCAGTTCTTC. This codes for CASSYSGLSYNEQFF.